The entry below describes one T cell receptor (beta chain). This clonotype occurred a few times. Its recognized antigen is unknown. No base-level quality is on record; no much larger clone is a single base apart. This entry is derived from a study of T cells in Graves' hyperthyroidism and ophthalmopathy (dated by TCRdb to between 2018 and 2021). In the study overall: Peripheral blood samples were taken at the time of initial diagnosis, prior to any treatment. To identify TCR V-J signatures that set the groups apart, the researchers used a discovery cohort of 100 patients, made up of 40 to 45 with Graves' ophthalmopathy and about 59 with stable Graves' hyperthyroidism. An independent validation cohort of 18 to 20 hyperthyroidism patients and about 16 patients who later progressed to ophthalmopathy tested prospective prediction of ophthalmopathy. For training and testing, the 100 or so patients in the discovery cohort were randomly divided in a 7:3 ratio. In several Graves' hyperthyroidism patients, the study also compared T-cell repertoires from thyroid tissue with T-cell repertoires from blood. After blood sampling, hyperthyroidism patients were treated with methimazole at a starting dose of 30 mg daily, and ophthalmopathy patients were treated with high-dose intravenous methylprednisolone. According to the paper, TCR Vbeta CDR3 sequencing was carried out on 135 peripheral blood samples, which came from under 50 ophthalmopathy, roughly 75 hyperthyroidism and about 17 progressor patients.

General conclusions and limits of the study: Sample size was not statistically predetermined, and investigators were not blinded to group allocation. Most expanded thyroid clonotypes (frequency above 0.001) were also found in blood, which suggests that blood repertoires may mirror thyroid immune responses. In validation, progression to ophthalmopathy was predicted by the model with around 70% sensitivity and 72% to 85% specificity, a median of about 6.8 months before onset. Ophthalmopathy was separated from stable hyperthyroidism by a 13 V-J signature model, with 87.88% sensitivity and about 81% specificity obtained in cross-validation and 80%/75% obtained in testing.

In the ophthalmopathy patients, disease was moderately to severely active, with a Clinical Activity Score of 3 or more, a NOSPECS grade of 4 or more, and a duration of less than 3 months. The study excluded patients with uncontrolled infections, other autoimmune diseases, pregnancy or lactation. Diagnoses were based on clinical symptoms, serum thyroxine and TRAb, thyroid ultrasound and orbital computed tomography. PBMCs were isolated from 10 ml of fresh peripheral blood by Ficoll-Paque density gradient centrifugation. Total RNA was extracted with Trizol reagent, and quality was checked on an Agilent 2100 Bioanalyzer. TCR beta CDR3 regions were amplified from RNA transcripts. The first round of RT-PCR for the TCR CDR3 was performed with the HTBI primer set and the Qiagen OneStep RT-PCR kit. A second multiplex PCR round built the libraries, followed by size selection and purification. Paired-end sequencing of the libraries was performed with 100 bp reads on an Illumina HiSeq2000. Per the authors' processing: SOAPnuke was used to process the raw data, removing reads that contained adapters or uncalled bases, had a mean Phred below 15, or lacked an exact match to the constant primer or identifier. COPE v1.2.5 was used to merge high-quality paired reads, and clonotypes were defined as unique nucleotide sequences. Clonotypes were aligned to IMGT TRBV, TRBD and TRBJ reference segments using MiTCR v1.1. The analysis was restricted to V-J combinations with a frequency above 0.0001, which together covered 99% to 99.2% of the repertoires. The TCS score was defined as the ratio of F50 (clonal expansion) to E x V (chaos), calculated using BLOSUM62-based TCRdist between CDR3 peptides within each V-J. Welch's t-statistics and random forest reduced fewer than 550 V-J features to 10 to 15, which were used in a naive Bayes classifier (R e1071). TCRdb trimmed public reads at Q25 via fastp, called clones via MiXCR and kept in-frame beta chains. Identical CDR3 proteins give one entry, which carries the most common genes and DNA. The V and J calls shown here were made by TCRdb, not taken from the authors' results. This sample comprises 500,000 to 750,000 distinct CDR3 sequences, 14% of them detected only once. Approximately 6.4% of the sample goes to the ten largest clones.

The receptor comes from a woman aged 18-35 years with Graves' ophthalmopathy. The sample was blood.

The CDR3 loop reads CASSPLGLVPGELFF. In nucleotide form, the sequence is TGTGCCAGCAGTCCCCTGGGACTAGTTCCCGGGGAGCTGTTTTTT. This chain is built from TRBV27 and TRBJ2-2; 8 bases in between match TRBD2. For CDR1 and CDR2, the germline V gene (reference sequence) lists MNHEY and SMNVEV. From V the trimming removes 5 bases and from J it removes 6 bases, while the gene matches leave 8 bases of the junction unaccounted for. The CDR3 contains 15 residues, cysteine and phenylalanine counted. Only the CDR3 portion is preserved as DNA: 45 bases, with reading frame beginning at the first base.